Below are 18 T cell receptor beta chains sequenced from a single sample in a study of blood T cell repertoires in COVID-19. Profiled with immunoSEQ multiplex PCR; TCRdb holds only in-frame clones, not every one. The sample holds 300,000 to 400,000 clones, about 90% seen once. Sequencing was performed on peripheral blood. The receptors stem from a woman aged 18-30 years who had recovered from COVID-19.

The chain combines TRBV6-2 or TRBV6-3 with TRBJ2-5; 7 bases are a match to TRBD2. There are 15 residues in the CDR3. V shed 2 bases, J shed 4 bases, and the junction held 7 bases outside the gene matches. Germline V CDR1 and CDR2: MNHEY, SVGEGT. The CDR3 region is CASSYLGGTGETQYF. As DNA, the CDR3 is TGTGCCAGCAGTTACCTGGGAGGGACGGGAGAGACCCAGTACTTC.

This clone was seen only a few times. This rearrangement joins TRBV6-5 to TRBJ1-1; D is ambiguous. From germline, CDR1 is MNHEY and CDR2 SVGAGI. The germline V and J ends were trimmed by 0 bases and 4 bases, with 9 bases remaining between them. The CDR3 consists of 14 residues. Here the CDR3 DNA reads TGTGCCAGCAGTTACTCGGCCGGGGTCACTGAAGCTTTCTTT. This codes for CASSYSAGVTEAFF.

The J gene is TRBJ2-3, the V gene TRBV18, with TRBD1 matching over 7 bases. V lost 6 bases, J lost 2 bases, and 11 bases stayed unmatched. CDR3 length: 16 amino acids. Germline V gene lookup returns CDR1 KGHSH and CDR2 LQKENI. The CDR3 is CASSARDRAITDTQYF. The CDR3 bases are TGTGCCAGCTCCGCGCGAGACAGGGCTATCACAGATACGCAGTATTTT. The full variable domain, its missing parts supplied by reference TRBV18 and TRBJ2-3, is NAGVMQNPRHLVRRRGQEARLRCSPMKGHSHVYWYRQLPEEGLKFMVYLQKENIIDESGMPKERFSAEFPKEGPSILRIQQVVRGDSAAYFCASSARDRAITDTQYFGPGTRLTVL.

The genes are TRBV6-2 or TRBV6-3 and TRBJ2-2; D gene ambiguous. The CDR3 contains 11 residues. Trimming cost V 4 bases and J 6 bases, with 3 bases left between them. The germline V gene has CDR1 MNHEY and CDR2 SVGEGT. The CDR3 region has the DNA TGTGCCAGCAGTTCCTCCGGGGAGCTGTTTTTT. This encodes CASSSSGELFF.

The rearrangement joins TRBV4-3 to TRBJ2-1; TRBD2 matches 10 bases. Germline values: CDR1 LGHNA, CDR2 YSLEER. The CDR3 has 16 amino acids. The V and J ends lost 0 bases and 3 bases, in that order; junction bases with no gene match: 2. The CDR3: CASSQEWTSGYNEQFF. The CDR3 bases are TGCGCCAGCAGCCAAGAGTGGACTAGCGGCTACAATGAGCAGTTCTTC.

This clone was seen a single time. The V gene is TRBV30, the J gene TRBJ1-1; TRBD1 agrees at 9 bases. Trimming cost V 3 bases and J 4 bases; bases outside gene matches: 9. Germline loops: CDR1 GTSNPN, CDR2 SVGIG (reference sequence). The CDR3 sequence is 15 residues long. CDR3 amino acids: CAWSGQGPFSTEAFF. DNA for the CDR3: TGTGCCTGGAGCGGACAGGGGCCCTTTAGCACTGAAGCTTTCTTT.

The chain combines TRBV18 with TRBJ1-1; D is perhaps TRBD1 (5 bases). The CDR3 consists of 14 residues. V was cut by 5 bases and J by 1 base, with 11 bases left in between. The germline V gene has CDR1 KGHSH and CDR2 LQKENI. CDR3 region: CASSFGQSNTEAFF. In DNA, the CDR3 is TGTGCCAGCTCATTCGGACAATCGAACACTGAAGCTTTCTTT.

The chain links TRBV11-3 to TRBJ2-2, with D tentatively TRBD1 (6 bases). Germline CDR1 is SGHNT and CDR2 is YENEEA. The CDR3 is 15 amino acids. Between the trimmed V and J ends, which lost 2 bases and 4 bases, there was a span of 11 bases. CDR3 amino acids: CASSLSGQLTGELFF. CDR3 sequence (DNA): TGTGCCAGCAGCTTAAGCGGACAGCTCACCGGGGAGCTGTTTTTT.

The V and J genes are TRBV20-1 and TRBJ2-4; no clear D. The germline V gene has CDR1 DFQATT and CDR2 SNEGSKA (reference sequence). Deletions cut 3 bases from V and 6 bases from J, with 6 bases between. This CDR3 is 11 amino acids long. DNA for the CDR3: TGCAGTGCTAGGGTCGGAAACATTCAGTACTTC. It translates to CSARVGNIQYF.

This sequence joins TRBV19 and TRBJ1-1, with TRBD1 identical over 9 bases. The CDR3 has 14 residues. V was pared by 3 bases and J by 5 bases, with 4 bases of the junction left unmatched. Germline V lookup: CDR1 LNHDA, CDR2 SQIVND (reference sequence). The DNA of the CDR3 is TGTGCCAGTAGTATGGGGACAGGGCAAACTGAAGCTTTCTTT. This encodes CASSMGTGQTEAFF.

V gene TRBV19 combines with J gene TRBJ2-1, with D maybe TRBD1 (6 bases). V was trimmed by 4 bases and J by 6 bases, leaving 19 bases between them. The CDR3 length is 16 residues. Germline assignment: CDR1 LNHDA and CDR2 SQIVND (reference sequence). The chain's CDR3 is CASSTTTTGPSNEQFF. The CDR3 DNA follows: TGTGCCAGTAGTACAACAACGACAGGACCCTCCAATGAGCAGTTCTTC.

The V and J genes are TRBV3-1 (or the pseudogene TRBV3-2) and TRBJ2-7, with 15 bases identical to TRBD2. J lost 2 bases, V lost 4 bases, and 9 bases had no gene match. This CDR3 contains 18 residues. Germline V lookup: CDR1 LGHDT, CDR2 YNNKEL (reference sequence). DNA of the CDR3: TGTGCCAGCAGCCTCGGACTAGCGGGAGGGCCCGAGACCTACGAGCAGTACGTC. Protein sequence: CASSLGLAGGPETYEQYV.

The chain employs TRBV11-2 and TRBJ1-2; 8 bases are a match to TRBD1. The ends lost 5 bases at V and 4 bases at J; junction bases unmatched: 6. CDR1 and CDR2 from the germline V gene are SGHAT and FQNNGV. The CDR3 has 14 amino acids. The CDR3 loop is CASSQGQGTYGYTF. The CDR3 DNA reads as TGTGCCAGCAGCCAAGGACAGGGAACCTATGGCTACACCTTC.

This clone appeared a single time. The genes are TRBV7-2 and TRBJ1-2, with D perhaps TRBD1 (5 bases). The CDR3 runs to 15 residues. Germline CDR1 reads SGHTA; CDR2 reads FQGNSA. The V end was cut by 5 bases, the J end by 0 bases, with 13 bases between. The CDR3 sequence: CASSQDSRANYGYTF. In DNA, the CDR3 is TGTGCCAGCAGCCAAGACAGTCGAGCTAACTATGGCTACACCTTC.

This chain connects TRBV27 to TRBJ2-5; 7 bases are shared with TRBD2. This CDR3 has 15 residues. The trim removed 8 bases at V and 3 bases at J, leaving 12 bases unmatched. Per the germline V gene, CDR1 is MNHEY and CDR2 is SMNVEV (reference sequence). CDR3 coding DNA: TGTGCCAGCTCGGCGCTGCGGGAGCTTGAAGAGACCCAGTACTTC. Protein sequence: CASSALRELEETQYF.

J is TRBJ2-3 and V is TRBV25-1, with D maybe TRBD2 (6 bases). The CDR3 length is 15 residues. Germline assignment: CDR1 MGHDK and CDR2 SYGVNS. The V end lost 3 bases, the J end lost 0 bases, and 10 bases lay between the germline ends. The chain's CDR3 is CASSEWRDSTDTQYF. In DNA form, the CDR3 reads TGTGCCAGCAGTGAGTGGCGGGATAGCACAGATACGCAGTATTTT. Using reference TRBV25-1 and TRBJ2-3 for the parts outside the CDR3, the full variable domain is EADIYQTPRYLVIGTGKKITLECSQTMGHDKMYWYQQDPGMELHLIHYSYGVNSTEKGDLSSESTVSRIRTEHFPLTLESARPSHTSQYLCASSEWRDSTDTQYFGPGTRLTVL.

Concerning this clone: The junction differs from germline at one of its ends, possibly a read error. The chain employs TRBV7-9 and TRBJ2-2, with 11 bases that match TRBD2. Germline V lookup: CDR1 SEHNR, CDR2 FQNEAQ (reference sequence). The CDR3 sequence is 16 residues long. The CDR3, as DNA: TGTGCCAGCAGCGTAGCGGGAGGGGCGAACACCGGGGAGCTGTTTTTT. Encoded protein: CASSVAGGANTGELFF. The whole variable domain, filled in from reference TRBV7-9 and TRBJ2-2, reads DTGVSQNPRHKITKRGQNVTFRCDPISEHNRLYWYRQTLGQGPEFLTYFQNEAQLEKSRLLSDRFSAERPKGSFSTLEIQRTEQGDSAMYLCASSVAGGANTGELFFGEGSRLTVL.

The genes are TRBV7-8 and TRBJ2-2; perhaps TRBD2 as D (5 bases). Per the germline V gene, CDR1 is SGHVS and CDR2 is FQNEAQ. The V end was cut by 4 bases, the J end by 9 bases, with 12 bases between. The CDR3 is 13 residues long. CDR3: CASSSLRVRELFF. Here the CDR3 DNA reads TGTGCCAGCAGCTCCCTGAGGGTGCGGGAGCTGTTTTTT. The variable domain in full, completed from reference TRBV7-8 and TRBJ2-2, reads GAGVSQSPRYKVAKRGQDVALRCDPISGHVSLFWYQQALGQGPEFLTYFQNEAQLDKSGLPSDRFFAERPEGSVSTLKIQRTQQEDSAVYLCASSSLRVRELFFGEGSRLTVL.